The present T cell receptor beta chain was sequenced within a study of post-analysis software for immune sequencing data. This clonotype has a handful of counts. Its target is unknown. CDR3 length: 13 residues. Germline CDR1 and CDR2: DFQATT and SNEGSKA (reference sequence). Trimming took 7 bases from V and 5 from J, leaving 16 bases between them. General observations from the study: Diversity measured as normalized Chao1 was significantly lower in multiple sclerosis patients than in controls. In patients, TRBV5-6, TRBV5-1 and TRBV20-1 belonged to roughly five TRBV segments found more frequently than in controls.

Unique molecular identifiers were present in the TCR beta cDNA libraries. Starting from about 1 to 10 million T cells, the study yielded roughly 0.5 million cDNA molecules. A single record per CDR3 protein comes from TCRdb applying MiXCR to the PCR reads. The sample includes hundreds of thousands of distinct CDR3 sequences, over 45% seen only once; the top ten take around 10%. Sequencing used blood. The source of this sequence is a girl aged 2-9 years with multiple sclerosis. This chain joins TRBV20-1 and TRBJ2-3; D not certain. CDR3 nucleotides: TGCAGTGTAGACTTATATGAAGGAGATACGCAGTATTTT. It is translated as CSVDLYEGDTQYF.